The clone carrying this T cell receptor (beta chain) was observed at least ten times. Its specificity is not known. Germline V gene data show CDR1 as SGDLS and CDR2 as YYNGEE. This CDR3 is built from 14 residues. After removal of 3 bases from V and 7 bases from J, the junction contained 6 bases not matched to a gene. Unsorted libraries used 2 million PBMCs kept at -80 degrees C. The data stem from a study of neurological immune-mediated disorders. Overall study findings and caveats: Private repertoires in all groups were suggested by the absence of shared CDR3 amino acid sequences among expanded clones across subjects. HTLV-1-associated myelopathy ranked highest for TCR clonal expansion and multiple sclerosis lowest, beneath healthy controls.

cDNA synthesis was performed by 5'RACE with 10-nucleotide random UMIs. TCRdb independently ran MiXCR on the 5' RACE reads; one entry per CDR3 protein. The sample has tens of thousands of distinct CDR3 sequences; around 9.3% are singletons. The sample consisted of PBMCs. This chain joins TRBV9 and TRBJ2-1, with 8 bases lining up with TRBD2. The sequence was obtained from a woman in her sixties with HTLV-1-associated myelopathy (HAM/TSP). The CDR3 loop is CASSAGGAGNEQFF. DNA of the CDR3: TGTGCCAGCAGCGCCGGGGGGGCCGGGAATGAGCAGTTCTTC.